This T cell receptor beta chain was recovered during a study of spatial heterogeneity in lung cancer. In its sample, this clonotype is medium-sized. Each TCR cDNA molecule bore a unique molecular identifier. TCRdb independently ran MiXCR on the 5' RACE reads; one entry per CDR3 protein. The data show 6,000 to 8,000 distinct CDR3 sequences, 9.7% seen once. Germline loops: CDR1 SEHNR, CDR2 FQNEAQ (reference sequence). The CDR3 length is 15 residues. V was pared by 3 bases and J by 6 bases, with 7 bases of the junction left unmatched. Time point indicated: sample taken at primary tumor resection. Material for sequencing was whole RNA from tumor, nontumor lung or frozen PBMC, left unsorted.

The gene calls are TRBV7-9 and TRBJ2-1; 8 bases agree with TRBD2. The source of this sequence is a male donor with early-stage non-small cell lung cancer. Sequences were derived from normal lung tissue next to the tumor, sampled at surgery. CDR3 residues: CASSFVRGGPNEQFF. The CDR3 nucleotides read TGTGCCAGCAGCTTCGTTCGGGGGGGCCCCAATGAGCAGTTCTTC.